The 13 T cell receptor beta chains given below trace back to one sample, sequenced in a study of T cells after yellow fever vaccination. Via MiXCR, TCRdb re-called the 5' RACE reads, giving one row per CDR3 protein. There are some 350,000 distinct CDR3 sequences in the sample; around a tenth occur only once, and around 20% lies in the top ten. The sequences come from PBMCs, collected on the day of the first yellow fever vaccination. The receptor set was obtained from a man aged 18 to 35 who received the YFV17D yellow fever vaccine.

The chain links TRBV6-1 to TRBJ1-1, with D perhaps TRBD1 (5 bases). This CDR3 is built from 13 residues. Germline V gene data show CDR1 as MNHNS and CDR2 as SASEGT. The ends were cut back, 3 bases at V and 10 bases at J, with 15 bases in the middle. CDR3 sequence (DNA): TGTGCCAGCAGTGAGGGGGGAAGGATATCAGCTTTCTTT. Protein sequence: CASSEGGRISAFF.

This clonotype turned up a few times. V usage is TRBV20-1 and J usage is TRBJ1-1; 8 bases align to TRBD1. V was pared by 0 bases and J by 1 base, with 7 bases of the junction left unmatched. CDR1 and CDR2 (germline): DFQATT, SNEGSKA (reference sequence). The length of the CDR3 is 16 residues. The CDR3 region is CSARERTGQRNTEAFF. The CDR3 DNA is TGCAGTGCTAGAGAAAGGACAGGGCAAAGGAACACTGAAGCTTTCTTT.

In this sample, this clonotype turned up many times. The V gene is TRBV2, the J gene TRBJ2-6, with D uncertain. The CDR3 is 14 amino acids. Per germline, CDR1 SNHLY and CDR2 FYNNEI. V lost 6 bases and J lost 0, with 6 bases in between. In nucleotides, the CDR3 is TGTGCCAGCAGCCGCTCCTCTGGGGCCAACGTCCTGACTTTC. It encodes CASSRSSGANVLTF.

V is TRBV12-3 or TRBV12-4 and J is TRBJ1-5, with no clear D. The CDR3 consists of 13 residues. V was shortened by 4 bases and J by 2 bases, with 6 bases between the two germline ends. In DNA, the CDR3 is TGTGCCAGCAGTTCTGGCGGCAATCAGCCCCAGCATTTT. This encodes CASSSGGNQPQHF.

This clonotype has a handful of counts. The chain recombines TRBV5-1 with TRBJ2-7; D might be TRBD1 (5 bases). The germline V gene has CDR1 SGHRS and CDR2 YFSETQ. This CDR3 has 15 residues. Trimming left V 4 bases short and J 1 base short, with 15 bases between. The CDR3 region has the DNA TGCGCCAGCAGCGTCACAGGCGACCTATCCTACGAGCAGTACTTC. This codes for CASSVTGDLSYEQYF.

The chain combines TRBV20-1 with TRBJ1-5; no firm D call. V gave up 6 bases and J gave up 9 bases, with 15 bases separating them. CDR3 length equals 12 residues. Per the germline V gene, CDR1 is DFQATT and CDR2 is SNEGSKA (reference sequence). CDR3 sequence reads: CSADTIGGPQHF. The CDR3 coding sequence is TGCAGTGCGGATACCATAGGAGGGCCCCAGCATTTT.

V gene TRBV5-1 combines with J gene TRBJ2-5, with 11 nucleotides matching TRBD1. The V gene's germline CDR1 is SGHRS and CDR2 YFSETQ. V lost 5 bases, J lost 5 bases, and 8 bases stayed unmatched. The CDR3 runs 15 residues. The CDR3 loop is CASRKRTGGRETQYF. The CDR3 DNA reads TGCGCCAGCAGGAAACGGACAGGGGGCCGGGAGACCCAGTACTTC.

The genes are TRBV6-2 or TRBV6-3 and TRBJ2-2, with D maybe TRBD1 (5 bases). The germline gives CDR1 MNHEY, CDR2 SVGEGT. The CDR3 totals 15 residues. V was shortened by 5 bases and J by 4 bases, with 14 bases between the two germline ends. The CDR3 region has the DNA TGTGCCAGCAGTGGTCTGGGGCAAGTCACCGGGGAGCTGTTTTTT. It translates to CASSGLGQVTGELFF.

Details on this clonotype: A much larger clonotype is one base distant, so this may be a read error. The chain links TRBV7-9 to TRBJ1-4, with no clear D. This CDR3 has 13 residues. Per germline, CDR1 SEHNR and CDR2 FQNEAQ (reference sequence). CDR3 sequence: CASRRDRGEKLCF. DNA of the CDR3: TGTGCCAGCAGGCGGGATCGGGGTGAAAAACTGTGTTTT.

This clonotype turned up a few times. The J gene is TRBJ1-4, the V gene TRBV5-5; 7 bases are a match to TRBD1. The V segment lost 0 bases and the J segment 3 bases; nucleotides outside the gene matches: 5. The CDR3 spans 16 residues. Looked up from germline, CDR1 is SGHKS and CDR2 is YYEKEE (reference sequence). The CDR3 DNA follows: TGTGCCAGCAGCTTGGACAGGGGCCGTTCTAATGAAAAACTGTTTTTT. It codes for CASSLDRGRSNEKLFF.

This clonotype was seen many times. The V gene is TRBV5-1, the J gene TRBJ2-3, with D maybe TRBD2 (5 bases). Deletions cut 10 bases from V and 4 bases from J, with 22 bases between. This CDR3 is 15 amino acids long. Germline values: CDR1 SGHRS, CDR2 YFSETQ. The CDR3 DNA is TGCGCCGACCCAGGAGAAGGGCCGAGGGCAGATACGCAGTATTTT. This translates into CADPGEGPRADTQYF.

The chain couples TRBV7-2 to TRBJ2-2, with a possible D match to TRBD2 (5 bases). Germline loops: CDR1 SGHTA, CDR2 FQGNSA. The CDR3 is 16 residues long. Trimming left V 5 bases short and J 4 bases short, with 17 bases between. CDR3: CASSQLERAGTGELFF. CDR3 DNA: TGTGCCAGCAGCCAACTAGAGAGGGCGGGCACCGGGGAGCTGTTTTTT.

The rearrangement joins TRBV27 to TRBJ2-5, with D possibly being TRBD1 (5 bases). V gave up 3 bases and J gave up 1 base, with 12 bases separating them. Germline-derived CDR1 and CDR2 are MNHEY and SMNVEV (reference sequence). The CDR3 is 15 residues long. The CDR3 loop reads CASSFRRVAQETQYF. In nucleotides, the CDR3 is TGTGCCAGCAGTTTTCGCAGGGTGGCCCAAGAGACCCAGTACTTC.